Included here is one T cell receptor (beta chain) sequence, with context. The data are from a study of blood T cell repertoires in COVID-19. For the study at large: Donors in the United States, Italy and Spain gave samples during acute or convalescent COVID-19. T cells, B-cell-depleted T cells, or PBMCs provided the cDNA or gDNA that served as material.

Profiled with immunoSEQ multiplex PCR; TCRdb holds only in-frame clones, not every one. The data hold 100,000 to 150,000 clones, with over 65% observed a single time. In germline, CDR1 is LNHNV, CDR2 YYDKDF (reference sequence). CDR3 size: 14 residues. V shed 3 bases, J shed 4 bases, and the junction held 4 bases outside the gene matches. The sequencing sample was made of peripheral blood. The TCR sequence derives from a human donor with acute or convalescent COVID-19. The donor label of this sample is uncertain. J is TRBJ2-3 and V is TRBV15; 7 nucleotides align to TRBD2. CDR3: CATSSQRGADTQYF. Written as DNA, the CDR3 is TGTGCCACCAGCAGCCAGCGGGGCGCAGATACGCAGTATTTT. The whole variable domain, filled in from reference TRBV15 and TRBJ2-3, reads DAMVIQNPRYQVTQFGKPVTLSCSQTLNHNVMYWYQQKSSQAPKLLFHYYDKDFNNEADTPDNFQSRRPNTSFCFLDIRSPGLGDTAMYLCATSSQRGADTQYFGPGTRLTVL.